This T cell receptor (beta chain) is from a study of cytomegalovirus exposure and HLA in healthy donors. The PCR used 60 Vbeta and 13 Jbeta primers. Libraries were prepared by immunoSEQ multiplex PCR; TCRdb keeps only in-frame clonotypes and omits some of them. This table holds about 140,000 clones, 75% to 90% found once. With 4 bases clipped from V and 1 base from J, the junction kept 4 bases outside the gene matches. This CDR3 has 15 amino acids. In germline, CDR1 is SGDLS, CDR2 YYNGEE. The V gene is TRBV9, the J gene TRBJ2-5, with 10 bases fitting TRBD1. The sequenced material came from PBMCs. This receptor was obtained from a female donor in good health and CMV-seronegative. The CDR3 loop reads CASSPGTGVQETQYF. The CDR3 DNA follows: TGTGCCAGCAGCCCCGGGACAGGGGTCCAAGAGACCCAGTACTTC.